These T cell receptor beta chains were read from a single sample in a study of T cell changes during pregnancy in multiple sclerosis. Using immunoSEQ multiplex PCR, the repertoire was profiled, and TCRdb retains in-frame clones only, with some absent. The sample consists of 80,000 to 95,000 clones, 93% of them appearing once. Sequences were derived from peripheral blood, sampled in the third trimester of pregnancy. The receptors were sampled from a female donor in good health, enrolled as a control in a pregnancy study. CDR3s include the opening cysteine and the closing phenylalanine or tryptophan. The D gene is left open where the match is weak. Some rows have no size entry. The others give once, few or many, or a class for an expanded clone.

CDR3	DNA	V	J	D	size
CASSLQGAETQYF	TGTGCCAGCAGTTTACAGGGCGCAGAGACCCAGTACTTC	TRBV28	TRBJ2-5	-	-
CASSHTSGRIGEQYF	TGTGCCAGCAGCCACACTAGCGGGAGAATCGGCGAGCAGTACTTC	TRBV14	TRBJ2-7	TRBD2	-
CASSPSQGERYNEQFF	TGTGCCAGCAGTCCCTCCCAGGGGGAGAGGTACAATGAGCAGTTCTTC	TRBV27	TRBJ2-1	TRBD1	-
CASSRGLAGLGEQYF	TGTGCCAGCAGCAGGGGACTAGCGGGACTGGGCGAGCAGTACTTC	TRBV5-6	TRBJ2-7	TRBD2	once
CASSIPPNTGELFF	TGCGCCAGCAGCATCCCTCCTAACACCGGGGAGCTGTTTTTT	TRBV5-1	TRBJ2-2	-	-
CASQESGGGNEQFF	TGCGCAAGTCAGGAGAGTGGGGGGGGCAATGAGCAGTTCTTC	TRBV9	TRBJ2-1	TRBD2	-
CASSDEGKAGHF	TGTGCCAGCAGTGACGAGGGAAAGGCAGGGCATTTT	TRBV2	TRBJ1-5	-	-
CASSIRGFQQGYTF	TGTGCCAGTAGTATCCGCGGATTCCAGCAGGGCTACACCTTC	TRBV19	TRBJ1-2	-	-
CGGALNYGYTF	TGCGGGGGGGCCTTGAACTATGGCTACACCTTC	TRBV20-1	TRBJ1-2	-	-
CASSVAGVTGYEQFF	TGTGCCAGCAGCGTAGCGGGAGTCACCGGATATGAGCAGTTCTTC	TRBV9	TRBJ2-1	-	-
CASSPPSLGTEAFF	TGTGCCAGCTCACCACCGAGCCTCGGCACTGAAGCTTTCTTT	TRBV18	TRBJ1-1	-	few
CASSFRSGRYSNQPQHF	TGTGCCAGCAGTTTTCGTTCTGGGAGGTATAGCAATCAGCCCCAGCATTTT	TRBV28	TRBJ1-5	-	-
CASSSRQGGDNEQFF	TGTGCCAGCAGTTCTAGACAGGGGGGAGACAATGAGCAGTTCTTC	TRBV28	TRBJ2-1	TRBD1	-
CALGAYNEQFF	TGTGCCCTGGGCGCCTACAATGAGCAGTTCTTC	TRBV7-9	TRBJ2-1	-	-
CASSLSSRYEQYF	TGTGCCAGCAGTTTATCATCCAGGTACGAGCAGTACTTC	TRBV28	TRBJ2-7	-	-
CASSDLAGNTGELFF	TGTGCCAGCAGCGATCTAGCGGGAAACACCGGGGAGCTGTTTTTT	TRBV9	TRBJ2-2	TRBD2	-
CASSLGQGNTIYF	TGCGCCAGCAGCTTGGGGCAGGGAAACACCATATATTTT	TRBV5-1	TRBJ1-3	-	-
CASSFSQSGSRAEQYF	TGTGCCAGCAGTTTTTCTCAATCCGGGTCCAGGGCCGAGCAGTACTTC	TRBV27	TRBJ2-7	-	-
CASSPRSRGPEETQYF	TGCGCCAGCAGCCCCAGGAGTCGCGGGCCCGAAGAGACCCAGTACTTC	TRBV4-1	TRBJ2-5	-	-
CASSSATGVNNEQFF	TGTGCCAGCAGCTCCGCCACCGGGGTGAACAATGAGCAGTTCTTC	TRBV7-2	TRBJ2-1	-	once
CASSKAGTSGSQETQYF	TGTGCCAGCAGTAAGGCCGGGACTAGCGGGAGCCAAGAGACCCAGTACTTC	TRBV28	TRBJ2-5	TRBD2	-
CASSYSRSGANVLTF	TGTGCCAGCAGTTACTCCCGGTCTGGGGCCAACGTCCTGACTTTC	TRBV6-5	TRBJ2-6	-	-
CASSLGQPRTNEKLFF	TGTGCCAGCAGCCTGGGACAGCCCAGGACTAATGAAAAACTGTTTTTT	TRBV5-4	TRBJ1-4	TRBD1	-
CASSHPRGGATGELFF	TGCGCCAGCAGCCACCCGCGAGGGGGCGCGACCGGGGAGCTGTTTTTT	TRBV4-1	TRBJ2-2	TRBD1	-
CASSPQESSYNEQFF	TGTGCCAGCAGTCCACAGGAGAGCTCCTACAATGAGCAGTTCTTC	TRBV28	TRBJ2-1	-	-
CASKIAGSNYEQYF	TGTGCCAGCAAAATAGCGGGAAGCAACTACGAGCAGTACTTC	TRBV6-1	TRBJ2-7	TRBD2	-